This T cell receptor (beta chain) appears in the sequencing data of a study of T cells after yellow fever vaccination. For TCR, cDNA came from 5'RACE template switching, which added a universal primer site and UMIs. TCRdb ran MiXCR on the 5' RACE reads and lists one entry per CDR3 protein. The sample records more than 95,000 distinct CDR3 sequences, around 15% being singletons. A word on this clonotype: Its cognate antigen is unknown.

Whole-study results and caveats: Post-booster repertoires again held most primary-vaccination clones (about 95% CD4, over 80% CD8). FACS-sorted repertoires could contain abundant clonotypes contaminating from the bulk population.

The material was CD8+ T cells sorted from PBMCs, obtained 5 days after the yellow fever booster vaccination. The TCR originated in a man younger than 30 who received the YFV17D yellow fever vaccine.

This CDR3 reads CASSRRGTEAFF. DNA of the CDR3: TGTGCCAGCAGCCGTCGGGGGACTGAAGCTTTCTTT. This sequence joins TRBV11-2 and TRBJ1-1; D might be TRBD1 (5 bases). Between the trimmed V and J ends, which lost 5 bases and 5 bases, there was a span of 9 bases. The CDR3 covers 12 residues. Germline CDR1 SGHAT, CDR2 FQNNGV.